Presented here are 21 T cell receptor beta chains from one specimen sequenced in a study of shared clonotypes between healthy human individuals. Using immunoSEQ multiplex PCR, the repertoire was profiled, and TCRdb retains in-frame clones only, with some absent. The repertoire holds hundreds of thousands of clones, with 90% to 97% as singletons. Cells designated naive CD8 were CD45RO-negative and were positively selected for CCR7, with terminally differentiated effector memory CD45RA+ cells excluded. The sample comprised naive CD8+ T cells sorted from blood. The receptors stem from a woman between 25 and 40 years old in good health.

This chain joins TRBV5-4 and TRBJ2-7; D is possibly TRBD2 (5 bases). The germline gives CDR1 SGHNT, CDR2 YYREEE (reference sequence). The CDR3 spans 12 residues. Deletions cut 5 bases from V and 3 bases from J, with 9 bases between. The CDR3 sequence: CASSSEGYEQYF. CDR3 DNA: TGTGCCAGCAGTTCAGAGGGCTACGAGCAGTACTTC.

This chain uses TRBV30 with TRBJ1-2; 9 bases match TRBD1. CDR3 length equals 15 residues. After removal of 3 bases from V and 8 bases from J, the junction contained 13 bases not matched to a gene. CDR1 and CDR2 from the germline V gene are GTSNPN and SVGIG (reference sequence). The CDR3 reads CAWSPDEQGARGYTF. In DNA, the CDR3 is TGTGCCTGGAGCCCCGATGAACAGGGGGCGCGGGGCTACACCTTC.

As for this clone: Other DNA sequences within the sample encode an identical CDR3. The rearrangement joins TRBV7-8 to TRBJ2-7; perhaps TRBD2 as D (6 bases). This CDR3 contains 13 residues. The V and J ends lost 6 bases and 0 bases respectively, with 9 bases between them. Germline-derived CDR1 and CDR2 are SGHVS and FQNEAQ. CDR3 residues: CASRAGSSYEQYF. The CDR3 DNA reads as TGTGCCAGCAGGGCGGGGAGCTCCTACGAGCAGTACTTC.

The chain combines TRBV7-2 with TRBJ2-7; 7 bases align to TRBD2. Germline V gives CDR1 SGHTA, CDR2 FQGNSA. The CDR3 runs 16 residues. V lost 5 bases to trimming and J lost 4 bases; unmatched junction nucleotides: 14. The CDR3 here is CASSPDPSSGVYEQYF. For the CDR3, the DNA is TGTGCCAGCAGCCCAGACCCCTCTAGCGGAGTTTACGAGCAGTACTTC.

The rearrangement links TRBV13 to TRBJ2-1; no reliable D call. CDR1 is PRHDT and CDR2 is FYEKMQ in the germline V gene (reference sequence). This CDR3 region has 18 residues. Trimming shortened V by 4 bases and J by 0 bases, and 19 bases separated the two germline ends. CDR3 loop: CASSSTLLRTSSYNEQFF. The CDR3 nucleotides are TGTGCCAGCAGCTCCACCCTCCTGCGGACGAGCTCCTACAATGAGCAGTTCTTC.

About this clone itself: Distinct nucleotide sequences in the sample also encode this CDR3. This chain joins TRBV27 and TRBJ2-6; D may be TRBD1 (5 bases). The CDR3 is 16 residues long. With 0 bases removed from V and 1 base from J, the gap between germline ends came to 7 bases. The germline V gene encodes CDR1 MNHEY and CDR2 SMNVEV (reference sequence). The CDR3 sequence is CASSLSPGSGANVLTF. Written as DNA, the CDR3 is TGTGCCAGCAGTTTATCACCAGGGTCTGGGGCCAACGTCCTGACTTTC.

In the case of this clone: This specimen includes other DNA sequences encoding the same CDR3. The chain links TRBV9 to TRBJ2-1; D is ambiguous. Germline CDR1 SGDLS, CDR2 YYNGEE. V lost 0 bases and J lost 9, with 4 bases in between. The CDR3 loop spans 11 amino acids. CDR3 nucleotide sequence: TGTGCCAGCAGCGTAGCCGCTGAGCAGTTCTTC. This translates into CASSVAAEQFF.

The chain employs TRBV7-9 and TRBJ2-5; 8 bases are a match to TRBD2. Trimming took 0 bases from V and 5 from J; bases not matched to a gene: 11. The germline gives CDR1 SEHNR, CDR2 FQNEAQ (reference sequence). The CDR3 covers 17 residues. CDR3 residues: CASSLALTGGLGETQYF. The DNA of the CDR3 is TGTGCCAGCAGCTTAGCGCTCACGGGAGGGTTAGGGGAGACCCAGTACTTC. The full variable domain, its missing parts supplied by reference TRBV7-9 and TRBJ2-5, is DTGVSQNPRHKITKRGQNVTFRCDPISEHNRLYWYRQTLGQGPEFLTYFQNEAQLEKSRLLSDRFSAERPKGSFSTLEIQRTEQGDSAMYLCASSLALTGGLGETQYFGPGTRLLVL.

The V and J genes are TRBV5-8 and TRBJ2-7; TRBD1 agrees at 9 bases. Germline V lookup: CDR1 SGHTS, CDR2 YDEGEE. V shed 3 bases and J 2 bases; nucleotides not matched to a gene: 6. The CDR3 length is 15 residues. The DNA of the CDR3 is TGTGCCAGCAGCTCACCGGGACAGGGAACCTACGAGCAGTACTTC. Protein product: CASSSPGQGTYEQYF.

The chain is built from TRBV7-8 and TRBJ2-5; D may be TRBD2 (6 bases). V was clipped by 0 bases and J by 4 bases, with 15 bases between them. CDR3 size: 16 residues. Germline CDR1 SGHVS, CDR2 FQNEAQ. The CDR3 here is CASSLALGSSAETQYF. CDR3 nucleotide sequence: TGTGCCAGCAGCTTAGCGCTAGGGTCTAGCGCAGAGACCCAGTACTTC.

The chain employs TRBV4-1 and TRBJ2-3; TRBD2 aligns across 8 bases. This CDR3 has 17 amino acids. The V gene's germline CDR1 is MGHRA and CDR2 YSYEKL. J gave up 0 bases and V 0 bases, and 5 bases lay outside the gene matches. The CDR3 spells CASSQELAGTSTDTQYF. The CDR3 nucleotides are TGCGCCAGCAGCCAAGAATTAGCGGGAACTAGCACAGATACGCAGTATTTT.

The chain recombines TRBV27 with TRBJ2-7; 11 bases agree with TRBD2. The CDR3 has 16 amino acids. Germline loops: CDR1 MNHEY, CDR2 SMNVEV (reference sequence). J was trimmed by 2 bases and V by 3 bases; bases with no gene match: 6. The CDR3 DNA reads TGTGCCAGCAGTTTCTCTAGCGGGAGGCTAACCTACGAGCAGTACTTC. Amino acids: CASSFSSGRLTYEQYF.

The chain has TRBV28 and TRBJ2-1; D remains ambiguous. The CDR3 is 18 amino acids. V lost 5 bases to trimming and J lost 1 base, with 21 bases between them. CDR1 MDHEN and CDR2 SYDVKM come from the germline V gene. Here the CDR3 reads CASSPHHSKPPSYNEQFF. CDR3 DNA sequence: TGTGCCAGCAGTCCTCACCACAGTAAGCCCCCGTCCTACAATGAGCAGTTCTTC.

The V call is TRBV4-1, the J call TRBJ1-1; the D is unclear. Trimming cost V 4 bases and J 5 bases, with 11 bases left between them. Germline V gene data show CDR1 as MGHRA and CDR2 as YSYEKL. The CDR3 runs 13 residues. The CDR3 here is CASSPRRGTEAFF. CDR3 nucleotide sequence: TGCGCCAGCAGCCCGCGGCGGGGAACTGAAGCTTTCTTT.

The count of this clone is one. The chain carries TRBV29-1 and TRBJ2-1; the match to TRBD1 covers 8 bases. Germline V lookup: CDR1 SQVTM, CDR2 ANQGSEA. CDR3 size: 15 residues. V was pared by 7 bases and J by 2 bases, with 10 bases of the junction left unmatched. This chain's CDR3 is CSAGVKDRAYNEQFF. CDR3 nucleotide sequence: TGCAGCGCCGGAGTAAAGGACAGGGCCTACAATGAGCAGTTCTTC.

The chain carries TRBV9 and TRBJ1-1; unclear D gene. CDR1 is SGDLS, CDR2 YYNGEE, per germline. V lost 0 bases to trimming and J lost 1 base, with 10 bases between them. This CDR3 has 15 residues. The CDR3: CASSVGGGPNTEAFF. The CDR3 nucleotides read TGTGCCAGCAGCGTAGGAGGCGGACCGAACACTGAAGCTTTCTTT. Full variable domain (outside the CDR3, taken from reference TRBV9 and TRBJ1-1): DSGVTQTPKHLITATGQRVTLRCSPRSGDLSVYWYQQSLDQGLQFLIQYYNGEERAKGNILERFSAQQFPDLHSELNLSSLELGDSALYFCASSVGGGPNTEAFFGQGTRLTVV.

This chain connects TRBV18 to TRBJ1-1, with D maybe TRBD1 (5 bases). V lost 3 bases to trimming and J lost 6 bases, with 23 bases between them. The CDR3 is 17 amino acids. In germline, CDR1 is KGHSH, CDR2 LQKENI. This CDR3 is CASSPTVVWGSTAEAFF. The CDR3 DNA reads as TGTGCCAGCTCACCCACGGTCGTATGGGGCTCTACCGCTGAAGCTTTCTTT.

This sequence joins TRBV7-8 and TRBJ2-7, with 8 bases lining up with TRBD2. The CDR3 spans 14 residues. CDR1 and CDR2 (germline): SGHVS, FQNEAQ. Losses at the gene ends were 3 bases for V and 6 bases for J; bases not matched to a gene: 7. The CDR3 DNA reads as TGTGCCAGCAGCTTGACGGCGGGAGGTAGCGAGCAGTACTTC. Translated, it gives CASSLTAGGSEQYF.

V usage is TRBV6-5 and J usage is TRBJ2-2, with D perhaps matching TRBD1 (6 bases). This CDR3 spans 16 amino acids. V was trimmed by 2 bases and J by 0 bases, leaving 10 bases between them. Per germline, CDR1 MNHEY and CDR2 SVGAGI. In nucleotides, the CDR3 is TGTGCCAGCAGTTACATGGGGGCGACGAACACCGGGGAGCTGTTTTTT. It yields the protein CASSYMGATNTGELFF.

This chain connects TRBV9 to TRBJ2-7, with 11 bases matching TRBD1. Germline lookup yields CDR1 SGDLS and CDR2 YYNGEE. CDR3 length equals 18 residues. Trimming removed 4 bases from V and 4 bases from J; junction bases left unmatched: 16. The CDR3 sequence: CASSSNPGTGGDEYEQYF. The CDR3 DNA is TGTGCCAGCAGCTCAAACCCCGGGACAGGGGGTGATGAATACGAGCAGTACTTC.

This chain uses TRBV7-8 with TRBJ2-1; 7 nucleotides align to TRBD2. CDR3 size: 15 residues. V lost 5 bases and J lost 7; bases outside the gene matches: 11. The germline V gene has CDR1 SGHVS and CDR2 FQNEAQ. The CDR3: CASSTLATLRNEQFF. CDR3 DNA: TGTGCCAGCAGCACACTAGCGACCCTGAGGAATGAGCAGTTCTTC.